What follows are 7 T cell receptor beta chains derived from one specimen sequenced in a study of blood T cells in healthy people across ages. Sample-barcoded 5' priming and a J-beta primer mix drove a second PCR of roughly 7 to 11 cycles. One entry per CDR3 protein results from TCRdb running MiXCR on the 5' RACE reads. The sample consists of over 1,500,000 distinct CDR3 sequences, 49% of them appearing once. Sequences were obtained from blood. These TCRs come from a woman between 40 and 50 years old in good health.

This clonotype was picked up one time. V is TRBV29-1 and J is TRBJ2-5; 9 bases are shared with TRBD1. The closer fit of TRBJ2-7 to the DNA end suggests the J call may be wrong. The CDR3 covers 13 residues. Germline V gives CDR1 SQVTM, CDR2 ANQGSEA. The CDR3 bases are TGCAGCGTTGACGGGACAGGGCGCGACGAGCAGTACTTC. Protein: CSVDGTGRDEQYF.

This clonotype was counted between two and nine times. A read error may produce the germline difference seen at one junction end. The chain has TRBV20-1 and TRBJ2-3, with 9 bases aligning to TRBD2. CDR1 DFQATT and CDR2 SNEGSKA come from the germline V gene (reference sequence). The CDR3 totals 14 residues. The CDR3: CSAIGRGGADTQYF. The CDR3 DNA sequence: TGCAGCGCTATAGGGCGGGGGGGCGCAGATACGCAGTATTTT.

The CDR3 loop is CSARPPGGFGNEQFF. The CDR3, as DNA: TGCAGTGCCCGACCCCCGGGGGGCTTCGGCAATGAGCAGTTCTTC. The chain has TRBV20-1 and TRBJ2-1; the D gene is possibly TRBD2 (7 bases). The CDR3 is 15 amino acids. V lost 6 bases and J 6 bases, leaving 21 bases between the germline ends. The germline gives CDR1 DFQATT, CDR2 SNEGSKA (reference sequence).

V is TRBV7-2 and J is TRBJ2-2; 9 positions match TRBD1. CDR1 SGHTA and CDR2 FQGNSA come from the germline V gene. With 5 bases clipped from V and 6 bases from J, the junction kept 7 bases outside the gene matches. The CDR3 is 15 amino acids. CDR3 protein: CASSTLGQGAGELFF. The CDR3 DNA is TGTGCCAGCAGCACCCTGGGACAGGGAGCCGGGGAGCTGTTTTTT.

V gene TRBV11-1 combines with J gene TRBJ2-7; the match to TRBD1 covers 7 bases. The CDR3 loop spans 13 amino acids. The V gene's germline CDR1 is SGHAT and CDR2 FQDESV (reference sequence). V gave up 4 bases and J gave up 3 bases; unmatched junction bases: 3. CDR3 in amino acids: CASSWGQFYEQYF. The CDR3 DNA follows: TGTGCCAGCAGCTGGGGACAGTTCTACGAGCAGTACTTC. The whole variable domain, filled in from reference TRBV11-1 and TRBJ2-7, reads EAEVAQSPRYKITEKSQAVAFWCDPISGHATLYWYRQILGQGPELLVQFQDESVVDDSQLPKDRFSAERLKGVDSTLKIQPAELGDSAMYLCASSWGQFYEQYFGPGTRLTVT.

This clonotype was found a few times. V usage is TRBV28 and J usage is TRBJ1-1; no clear D. V was pared by 3 bases and J by 0 bases, with 11 bases between. CDR1 MDHEN and CDR2 SYDVKM come from the germline V gene. The CDR3 totals 15 residues. As DNA, the CDR3 is TGTGCCAGCAGTTTGGCAGGAACCCTGAACACTGAAGCTTTCTTT. Its protein is CASSLAGTLNTEAFF.

The rearrangement links TRBV15 to TRBJ2-6; D gene ambiguous. Germline V CDR1 and CDR2: LNHNV, YYDKDF (reference sequence). V lost 3 bases to trimming and J lost 1 base, with 10 bases between them. This CDR3 spans 16 amino acids. The CDR3 reads CATSRYSLSGANVLTF. The CDR3 DNA is TGTGCCACCAGCAGGTACAGCCTTTCTGGGGCCAACGTCCTGACTTTC.